This is a list of T cell receptor beta chains from one sample in a study of T cell responses to AZD1222 COVID-19 vaccine. This table comes from immunoSEQ multiplex PCR, and its TCRdb copy is limited to in-frame clones, with some not included. The table records about 120,000 clones, approximately 83% of them present only once. The sequenced sample was peripheral blood, obtained on day 0 of AZD1222 vaccination. Receptor source: an adult in good health. Each CDR3 is given with its conserved first and last residue.

j_call: TRBJ2-7; v_call: TRBV19; cdr3_aa: CASRDRGRFSYEQYF
j_call: TRBJ2-5; v_call: TRBV3-1/TRBV3-2; cdr3_aa: CASSQGTSGSQETQYF
j_call: TRBJ1-6; v_call: TRBV2; cdr3_aa: CASTGQASSPLHF
j_call: TRBJ2-2; v_call: TRBV14; cdr3_aa: CASSQDRRGATGELFF
j_call: TRBJ1-2; v_call: TRBV12-3/TRBV12-4; cdr3_aa: CASSSSGTYGYTF
j_call: TRBJ1-1; v_call: TRBV4-1; cdr3_aa: CASSQGRGRFAEAFF
j_call: TRBJ1-1; v_call: TRBV5-1; cdr3_aa: CASSLPGNTEAFF
j_call: TRBJ2-2; v_call: TRBV10-1; cdr3_aa: CATFPRWFYRTQTNTGELFF
j_call: TRBJ2-4; v_call: TRBV2; cdr3_aa: CASTEGKNIQYF
j_call: TRBJ2-2; v_call: TRBV11-1; cdr3_aa: CASSLLGGSTGELFF
j_call: TRBJ2-5; v_call: TRBV6-5; cdr3_aa: CASRRGQGASETQYF
j_call: TRBJ2-7; v_call: TRBV24-1; cdr3_aa: CATSGGLQDTGGSYSITGYEQYF
j_call: TRBJ1-5; v_call: TRBV14; cdr3_aa: CASETQTDANVPNQPQHF
j_call: TRBJ2-7; v_call: TRBV6-5; cdr3_aa: CASSIGQFLSGEQYF
j_call: TRBJ2-7; v_call: TRBV3-1/TRBV3-2; cdr3_aa: CASSQIAVGGSYEQYF
j_call: TRBJ2-6; v_call: TRBV5-1; cdr3_aa: CASSLSSGANVLTF
j_call: TRBJ1-5; v_call: TRBV6-5; cdr3_aa: CASSLDLNQPQHF
j_call: TRBJ1-1; v_call: TRBV10-3; cdr3_aa: CAISLHDVPGEAFF
j_call: TRBJ1-1; v_call: TRBV6-6; cdr3_aa: CASSSLGLGTEAFF
j_call: TRBJ2-7; v_call: TRBV11-2; cdr3_aa: CASSLEWGSSYEQYF
j_call: TRBJ2-1; v_call: TRBV7-2; cdr3_aa: CASSTSGRLYNEQFF
j_call: TRBJ1-5; v_call: TRBV7-2; cdr3_aa: CASSLGTAITQPQHF
j_call: TRBJ2-2; v_call: TRBV2; cdr3_aa: CASRNTGELFF
j_call: TRBJ1-1; v_call: TRBV6-5; cdr3_aa: CASFLLPPEAFF
j_call: TRBJ2-7; v_call: TRBV10-3; cdr3_aa: CAISDSRTNYEQYF
j_call: TRBJ1-3; v_call: TRBV6-5; cdr3_aa: CASKLRQPSGNTIYF
j_call: TRBJ1-5; v_call: TRBV6-1; cdr3_aa: CASSENQPQHF
j_call: TRBJ2-2; v_call: TRBV5-5; cdr3_aa: CASSLAGTNRELFF
j_call: TRBJ1-6; v_call: TRBV2; cdr3_aa: CASRQKVPVGVVIGALHF
j_call: TRBJ2-1; v_call: TRBV24-1; cdr3_aa: CATSDAEQGYNEQFF
j_call: TRBJ1-5; v_call: TRBV29-1; cdr3_aa: CSAQVDSNQPQHF
j_call: TRBJ2-7; v_call: TRBV7-3; cdr3_aa: CASTCSRPSYEQYF
j_call: TRBJ1-2; v_call: TRBV4-1; cdr3_aa: CASSSPGGRGDFGYTF
j_call: TRBJ2-3; v_call: TRBV28; cdr3_aa: CASSLAGQGRRDTQYF
j_call: TRBJ1-1; v_call: TRBV12-3/TRBV12-4; cdr3_aa: CASSLSTEAFF
j_call: TRBJ1-2; v_call: TRBV7-6; cdr3_aa: CASSLASGGEANYGYTF
j_call: TRBJ1-1; v_call: TRBV6-2/TRBV6-3; cdr3_aa: CASSLMNTEAFF
j_call: TRBJ2-7; v_call: TRBV29-1; cdr3_aa: CSVGSRLYEQYF
j_call: TRBJ1-5; v_call: TRBV6-5; cdr3_aa: CASSPDSQSNQPQHF
j_call: TRBJ2-7; v_call: TRBV27; cdr3_aa: CASRPFRRESSYEQYF
j_call: TRBJ1-1; v_call: TRBV7-9; cdr3_aa: CASSPAVGGENTEAFF
j_call: TRBJ2-3; v_call: TRBV11-2; cdr3_aa: CASSFGGATDTQYF
j_call: TRBJ1-1; v_call: TRBV25-1; cdr3_aa: CASSDPGQGTEAFF
j_call: TRBJ1-6; v_call: TRBV12-3/TRBV12-4; cdr3_aa: CASSKRQGALHF
j_call: TRBJ2-7; v_call: TRBV30; cdr3_aa: CAWSGQYSEQYF
j_call: TRBJ1-3; v_call: TRBV2; cdr3_aa: CASSDQPRSGNTIYF
j_call: TRBJ2-1; v_call: TRBV19; cdr3_aa: CASSIHGAGEQFF
j_call: TRBJ2-2; v_call: TRBV5-8; cdr3_aa: CASSPTDTGELFF
j_call: TRBJ1-2; v_call: TRBV6-6; cdr3_aa: CASSDAGTGDYGYTF
j_call: TRBJ1-2; v_call: TRBV18; cdr3_aa: CASSPRQGDTDGYTF
j_call: TRBJ2-3; v_call: TRBV19; cdr3_aa: CASSIGLAGDTQYF
j_call: TRBJ1-3; v_call: TRBV7-9; cdr3_aa: CASSLAGGTGGNTIYF
j_call: TRBJ1-2; v_call: TRBV18; cdr3_aa: CASSPTANYGYTF
j_call: TRBJ1-5; v_call: TRBV5-6; cdr3_aa: CASSLGENQPQHF
j_call: TRBJ1-1; v_call: TRBV14; cdr3_aa: CASSPTQYTEAFF